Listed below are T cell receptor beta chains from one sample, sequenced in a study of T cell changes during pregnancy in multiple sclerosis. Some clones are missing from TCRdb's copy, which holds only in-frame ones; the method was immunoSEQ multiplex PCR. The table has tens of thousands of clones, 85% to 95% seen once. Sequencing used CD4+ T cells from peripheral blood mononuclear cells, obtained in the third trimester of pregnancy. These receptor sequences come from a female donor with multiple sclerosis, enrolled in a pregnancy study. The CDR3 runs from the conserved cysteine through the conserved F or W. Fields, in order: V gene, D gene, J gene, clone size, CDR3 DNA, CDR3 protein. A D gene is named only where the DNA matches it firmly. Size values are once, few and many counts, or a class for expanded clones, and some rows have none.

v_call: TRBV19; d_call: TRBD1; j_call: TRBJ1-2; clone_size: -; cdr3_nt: TGTGCCAGCCGGGACAGGGGGTCTACTGGTGGCTACACCTTC; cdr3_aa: CASRDRGSTGGYTF
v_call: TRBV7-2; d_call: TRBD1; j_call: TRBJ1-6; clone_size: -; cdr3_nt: TGTGCCAGCAGCTACGCGCCGGGACAGGGTTGGACCCTCCACTTT; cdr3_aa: CASSYAPGQGWTLHF
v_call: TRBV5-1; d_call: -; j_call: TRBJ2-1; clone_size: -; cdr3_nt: TGCGCCAGCACCCCCGTGGCAGGGGACAATGAGCAGTTCTTC; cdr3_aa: CASTPVAGDNEQFF
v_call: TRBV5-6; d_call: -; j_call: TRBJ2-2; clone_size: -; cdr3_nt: TGTGCCAGCAACCACCTCAAGTACAGGGACACCGGGGAGCTGTTTTTT; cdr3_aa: CASNHLKYRDTGELFF
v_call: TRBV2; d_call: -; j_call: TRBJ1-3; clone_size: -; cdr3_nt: TGTGCCATCTCAGGGTACCCCTCTGGAAACACCATATATTTT; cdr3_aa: CAISGYPSGNTIYF
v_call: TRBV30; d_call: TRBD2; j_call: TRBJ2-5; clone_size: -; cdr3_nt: TGTGCCTGGAGCCTCGGACTAGCGGGGCACCAAGAGACCCAGTACTTC; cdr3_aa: CAWSLGLAGHQETQYF
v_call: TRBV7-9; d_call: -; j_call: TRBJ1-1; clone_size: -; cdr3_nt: TGTGCCAGCAGCTTAGATTCAGGTACTGAAGCTTTCTTT; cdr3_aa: CASSLDSGTEAFF
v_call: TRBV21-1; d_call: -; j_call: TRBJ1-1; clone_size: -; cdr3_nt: TGTGCCAGCAGCAAAGTAGTGAACACTGAAGCTTTCTTT; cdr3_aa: CASSKVVNTEAFF
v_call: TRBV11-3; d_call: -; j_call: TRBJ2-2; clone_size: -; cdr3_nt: TGTGCCAGCGGAGCGGGGCAGGGGAACCCGGGCACCGGGGAGCTGTTTTTT; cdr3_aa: CASGAGQGNPGTGELFF
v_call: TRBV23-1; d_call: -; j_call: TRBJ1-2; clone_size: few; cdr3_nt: TGCGCCAGCAGTCTCTCCCTCCAGGGGATATTAGGCTACACCTTC; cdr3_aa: CASSLSLQGILGYTF
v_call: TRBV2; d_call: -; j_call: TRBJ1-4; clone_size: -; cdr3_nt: TGTGCCAGCAAGGCAGGCATTAATGAAAAACTGTTTTTT; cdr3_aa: CASKAGINEKLFF
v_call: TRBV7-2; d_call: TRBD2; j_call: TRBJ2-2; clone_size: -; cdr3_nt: TGTGCCAGCAGCCTAATACTAGCGGGGGGCGGGAACACCGGGGAGCTGTTTTTT; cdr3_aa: CASSLILAGGGNTGELFF
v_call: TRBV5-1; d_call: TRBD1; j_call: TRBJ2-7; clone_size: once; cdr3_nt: TGCGCCAGCAGCTTTACAGGGGGCCCCGAGCAGTACTTC; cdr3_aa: CASSFTGGPEQYF
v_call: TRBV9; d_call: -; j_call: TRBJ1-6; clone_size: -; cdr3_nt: TGTGCCAGCAGCGTAGCTGCGGGTTCACCCCTCCACTTT; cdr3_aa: CASSVAAGSPLHF
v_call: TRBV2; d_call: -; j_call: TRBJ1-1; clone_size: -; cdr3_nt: TGTGCCAGTGCGACAGCGAACACTGAAGCTTTCTTT; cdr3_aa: CASATANTEAFF
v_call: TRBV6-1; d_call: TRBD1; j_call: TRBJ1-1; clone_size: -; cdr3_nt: TGTGCCAGCAGTGTCGACAGGGTCCAGACTGAAGCTTTCTTT; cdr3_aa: CASSVDRVQTEAFF
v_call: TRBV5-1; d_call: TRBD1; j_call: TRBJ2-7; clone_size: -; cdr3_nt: TGCGCCAGCAGCTTACAGGGGGCGAACGAGCAGTACTTC; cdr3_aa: CASSLQGANEQYF
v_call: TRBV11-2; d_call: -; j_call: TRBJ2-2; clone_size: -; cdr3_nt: TGTGCCAGCAGCTTAGGTATATGGGGGACACCGAACACCGGGGAGCTGTTTTTT; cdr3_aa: CASSLGIWGTPNTGELFF
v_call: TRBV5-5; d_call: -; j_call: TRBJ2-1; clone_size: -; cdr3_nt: TGTGCCAGCAGCTTGGTGGCAGGGCGGGAAAATGAGCAGTTCTTC; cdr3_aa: CASSLVAGRENEQFF
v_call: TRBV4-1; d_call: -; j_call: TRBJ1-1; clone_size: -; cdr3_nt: TGCGCCAGCAGCCAAGCAATCATCAGGGAGAACACTGAAGCTTTCTTT; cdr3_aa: CASSQAIIRENTEAFF
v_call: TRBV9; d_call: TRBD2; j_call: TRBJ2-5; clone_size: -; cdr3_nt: TGTGCCAGCAGCGTAGCTGTCGGACTAGCGGGGGAGACCCAGTACTTC; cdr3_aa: CASSVAVGLAGETQYF
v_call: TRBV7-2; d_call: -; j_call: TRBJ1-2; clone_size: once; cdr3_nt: TGTGCCAGCAGTCCCACAGGTGTCTATGGCTACACCTTC; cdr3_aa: CASSPTGVYGYTF
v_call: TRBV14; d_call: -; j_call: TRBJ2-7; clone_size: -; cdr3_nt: TGTGCCAGCAGCACCCGACAGCAGTTCGACGAGCAGTACTTC; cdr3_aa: CASSTRQQFDEQYF
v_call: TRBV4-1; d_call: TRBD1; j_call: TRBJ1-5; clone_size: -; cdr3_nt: TGCGCCAGCAGCCAAGATGGCCCAGGGGGAGGTAGCAATCAGCCCCAGCATTTT; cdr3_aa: CASSQDGPGGGSNQPQHF
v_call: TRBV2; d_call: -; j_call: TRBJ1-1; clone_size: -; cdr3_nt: TGTGCCAGTTCTGTTGGAGGCAGCCACACTGAAGCTTTCTTT; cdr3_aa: CASSVGGSHTEAFF
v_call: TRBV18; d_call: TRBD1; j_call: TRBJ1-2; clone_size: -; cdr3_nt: TGTGCCAGCTCACCGGTCAGGGGGGTTGGTGGCTACACCTTC; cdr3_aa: CASSPVRGVGGYTF
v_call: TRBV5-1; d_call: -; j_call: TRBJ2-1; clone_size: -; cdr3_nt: TGCGCCAGCAGCTTGGACGGGATTGGGTCCTACAATGAGCAGTTCTTC; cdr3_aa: CASSLDGIGSYNEQFF
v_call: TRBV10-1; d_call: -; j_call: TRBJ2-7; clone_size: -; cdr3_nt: TGCGCCAGCAGTGATTCCCGTCTTACTTACGAGCAGTACTTC; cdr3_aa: CASSDSRLTYEQYF
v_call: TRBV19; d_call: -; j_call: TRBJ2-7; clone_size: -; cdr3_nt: TGTGCCAGTAGTACACAGGTGACCAGCTTCCAGCAGTACTTC; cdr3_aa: CASSTQVTSFQQYF
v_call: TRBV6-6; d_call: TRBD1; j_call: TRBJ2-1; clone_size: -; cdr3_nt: TGTGCCAGCAGTTTCCAGACAGGGAGTTATTATGAGCAGTTCTTC; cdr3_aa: CASSFQTGSYYEQFF
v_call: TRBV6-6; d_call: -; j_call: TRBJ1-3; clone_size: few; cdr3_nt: TGTGCCAGCAGTTACGGGCAGACTGGAAACACCATATATTTT; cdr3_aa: CASSYGQTGNTIYF
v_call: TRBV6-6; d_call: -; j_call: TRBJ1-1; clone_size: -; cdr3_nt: TGTGCCAGCAATAGCAAGGACAAAGACAACACTGAAGCTTTCTTT; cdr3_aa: CASNSKDKDNTEAFF